The 21 T cell receptor beta chains listed next were all sequenced from one sample in a study of shared clonotypes between healthy human individuals (TCRdb year 2020). Library prep was done by the immunoSEQ multiplex PCR assay. This is the immuneACCESS table as TCRdb keeps it, with only in-frame sequences that have V and J called. A part of the clones is gone; compared with another copy, unresolved V genes explain less than half, and the rest is unexplained. The sample contains about 1 million clones, about three quarters of them found a single time. About 1.5% of the sample is taken by the ten largest. Sequencing was carried out using memory CD4+ T cells sorted from blood. The cell subset or site label of this sample denotes: CD45RA-negative fraction. These receptors were collected from a man younger than 35 in good health.

The gene calls are TRBV2 and TRBJ2-5; D may be TRBD1 or TRBD2 (5 bases each). CDR3 length: 15 residues. The ends were cut back, 6 bases at V and 1 base at J, with 15 bases in the middle. From germline, CDR1 is SNHLY and CDR2 FYNNEI. CDR3 DNA: TGTGCCAGCAGGAACGCAGGGAGTCCCCAAGAGACCCAGTACTTC. Protein sequence: CASRNAGSPQETQYF.

This clone came up a few times. The chain combines TRBV18 with TRBJ1-1, with D unresolved. The germline CDR1 and CDR2 sequences are KGHSH and LQKENI. The CDR3 runs to 10 residues. V was cut by 8 bases and J by 8 bases, with 9 bases left in between. The CDR3 nucleotides are TGTGCCAGCGCGCTTCGGGAAGCTTTCTTT. Encoded protein: CASALREAFF.

The CDR3 loop is CASSSWGGYNSPLHF. The CDR3 coding sequence is TGTGCCAGCAGCTCCTGGGGGGGGTATAATTCACCCCTCCACTTT. The rearrangement joins TRBV5-6 to TRBJ1-6, with D possibly matching TRBD1 (5 bases). V dropped 3 bases and J dropped 4 bases, with 11 bases sitting between them. Germline V gives CDR1 SGHDT, CDR2 YYEEEE. The CDR3 is 15 residues long.

CDR3 DNA: TGTGCCAGCAGCTTAGCCTGGACTAGCGGGTACACAGATACGCAGTATTTT. It yields the protein CASSLAWTSGYTDTQYF. The chain links TRBV11-3 to TRBJ2-3; 11 bases map to TRBD2. CDR1 is SGHNT, CDR2 YENEEA, per germline. This CDR3 has 17 residues. The V and J ends lost 1 base and 2 bases, in that order; junction bases with no gene match: 5. The whole variable domain, remainder taken from reference TRBV11-3 and TRBJ2-3, is EAGVVQSPRYKIIEKKQPVAFWCNPISGHNTLYWYLQNLGQGPELLIRYENEEAVDDSQLPKDRFSAERLKGVDSTLKIQPAELGDSAVYLCASSLAWTSGYTDTQYFGPGTRLTVL.

Notes on this clone: At one end the junction does not follow the germline gene, possibly because of a read error. The CDR3 nucleotides are TGTGCCAGCAGTTCTCGGACAGGGTTC. This sequence encodes CASSSRTGF. The rearrangement links TRBV27 to TRBJ2-7; 8 positions match TRBD1. CDR3 length: 9 residues. Germline-derived CDR1 and CDR2 are MNHEY and SMNVEV (reference sequence).

This chain joins TRBV28 and TRBJ2-5; 7 nucleotides align to TRBD2. CDR1 MDHEN and CDR2 SYDVKM come from the germline V gene. V was pared by 6 bases and J by 2 bases, with 15 bases of the junction left unmatched. The CDR3 runs to 17 residues. The CDR3 protein is CASSTQASGTTQETQYF. CDR3 DNA sequence: TGTGCCAGCAGCACCCAGGCGAGCGGGACTACTCAAGAGACCCAGTACTTC.

In its sample, this clone was seen a few times. V gene TRBV5-1 combines with J gene TRBJ1-3; possible D gene TRBD1, 5 bases. The V gene lost 4 bases and the J gene lost 4 bases, with 12 bases spanning the gap. The germline V gene encodes CDR1 SGHRS and CDR2 YFSETQ. The CDR3 extends over 14 amino acids. The CDR3 here is CASSDTGGGNTIYF. Here the CDR3 DNA reads TGCGCCAGCAGCGATACAGGTGGCGGAAACACCATATATTTT.

V and J are TRBV4-3 and TRBJ2-1; D is possibly TRBD2 (6 bases). The CDR3 is 16 residues long. Trimming took 3 bases from V and 7 from J, leaving 19 bases between them. From germline, CDR1 is LGHNA and CDR2 YSLEER. The CDR3 loop is CASSQGGARSGNEQFF. CDR3 coding DNA: TGCGCCAGCAGCCAGGGGGGAGCTCGGAGTGGGAATGAGCAGTTCTTC.

The chain recombines TRBV2 with TRBJ2-5, with D perhaps assigned TRBD1 or TRBD2 (6 bases each). The CDR3 is 16 residues long. Germline values: CDR1 SNHLY, CDR2 FYNNEI. Trimming left V 4 bases short and J 2 bases short, with 17 bases between. The CDR3 loop reads CASSGRGVSVQETQYF. As DNA, the CDR3 is TGTGCCAGCAGTGGAAGGGGGGTGTCTGTTCAAGAGACCCAGTACTTC.

Here the CDR3 DNA reads TGTGCCTGGAGTGGCGGCAGGGTGGTATACGAGCAGTACTTC. It codes for CAWSGGRVVYEQYF. The V and J genes are TRBV30 and TRBJ2-7; perhaps TRBD1 as D (5 bases). The germline V and J ends were trimmed by 1 base and 4 bases, with 14 bases remaining between them. The CDR3 loop spans 14 amino acids. CDR1 and CDR2 from the germline V gene are GTSNPN and SVGIG (reference sequence).

This chain connects TRBV5-1 to TRBJ1-1; possibly TRBD1 for D (6 bases). This CDR3 contains 15 residues. Germline V lookup: CDR1 SGHRS, CDR2 YFSETQ. With 0 bases removed from V and 6 bases from J, the gap between germline ends came to 15 bases. In DNA form, the CDR3 reads TGCGCCAGCAGCTTGGTAGTTCAGGGGAGGGCTGAAGCTTTCTTT. Protein sequence: CASSLVVQGRAEAFF. The full variable domain, rest sourced from reference TRBV5-1 and TRBJ1-1, is KAGVTQTPRYLIKTRGQQVTLSCSPISGHRSVSWYQQTPGQGLQFLFEYFSETQRNKGNFPGRFSGRQFSNSRSEMNVSTLELGDSALYLCASSLVVQGRAEAFFGQGTRLTVV.

The chain has TRBV7-2 and TRBJ2-5, with TRBD2 identical over 14 bases. The germline V gene encodes CDR1 SGHTA and CDR2 FQGNSA. The CDR3 totals 16 residues. Trimming cost V 5 bases and J 4 bases; bases outside gene matches: 6. This chain's CDR3 is CASSKGTSGSSETQYF. The DNA of the CDR3 is TGTGCCAGCAGCAAAGGGACTAGCGGGAGCTCAGAGACCCAGTACTTC.

V gene TRBV19 combines with J gene TRBJ2-7; D not certain. The V end lost 6 bases, the J end lost 7 bases, and 16 bases lay between the germline ends. CDR3 length: 13 residues. Germline V gives CDR1 LNHDA, CDR2 SQIVND (reference sequence). This CDR3 is CASSTLQAVEQYF. In DNA, the CDR3 is TGTGCCAGTAGCACCCTTCAGGCGGTTGAGCAGTACTTC.

Regarding this clone: A read error likely explains this, since a far larger clone differs by one base. Within the sample, other DNA sequences also encode this same CDR3. This sequence joins TRBV11-3 and TRBJ2-2, with D perhaps matching TRBD2 (6 bases). CDR1 and CDR2 (germline): SGHNT, YENEEA. V lost 5 bases to trimming and J lost 6 bases, with 7 bases between them. The CDR3 is made up of 12 amino acids. The DNA for the CDR3 is TGTGCCAGCAGCCCGGGGGCCGGGGAGCTGTTTTTT. As protein: CASSPGAGELFF.

V usage is TRBV9 and J usage is TRBJ2-2, with D maybe TRBD1 (7 bases). The germline V and J ends were trimmed by 3 bases and 0 bases, with 21 bases remaining between them. Germline lookup yields CDR1 SGDLS and CDR2 YYNGEE. This CDR3 is built from 19 residues. This CDR3 reads CASSARAGGQSANTGELFF. CDR3 in DNA: TGTGCCAGCAGCGCGAGGGCCGGGGGACAGTCCGCGAACACCGGGGAGCTGTTTTTT.

The chain carries TRBV7-2 and TRBJ1-1, with D tentatively TRBD1 (5 bases). Germline V gene data show CDR1 as SGHTA and CDR2 as FQGNSA. The CDR3 length is 14 residues. Trimming shortened V by 7 bases and J by 7 bases, and 19 bases separated the two germline ends. This CDR3 is CASTPSRGLVEAFF. The CDR3 DNA sequence: TGTGCCAGCACCCCCTCCCGGGGCCTTGTTGAAGCTTTCTTT.

This sequence joins TRBV30 and TRBJ2-7, with 9 positions matching TRBD1. Per the germline V gene, CDR1 is GTSNPN and CDR2 is SVGIG (reference sequence). After removal of 3 bases from V and 6 bases from J, the junction contained 0 bases not matched to a gene. CDR3 size: 11 residues. CDR3 loop: CAWRDRGEQYF. The CDR3 bases are TGTGCCTGGAGGGACAGGGGCGAGCAGTACTTC.

This clone has a single count. This chain joins TRBV4-3 and TRBJ1-6; no reliable D call. CDR3 length: 15 residues. Deletions cut 4 bases from V and 5 bases from J, with 12 bases between. In germline, CDR1 is LGHNA, CDR2 YSLEER. Written as DNA, the CDR3 is TGCGCCAGCAGCCCCCGGGCCTTGGATAATTCACCCCTCCACTTT. It is translated as CASSPRALDNSPLHF.

The gene calls are TRBV18 and TRBJ2-4; D possibly corresponds to TRBD2 (5 bases). Per the germline V gene, CDR1 is KGHSH and CDR2 is LQKENI. With 3 bases removed from V and 7 bases from J, the gap between germline ends came to 13 bases. The CDR3 totals 14 residues. The CDR3 region is CASSPGRSGNIQYF. The CDR3 region has the DNA TGTGCCAGCTCACCGGGAAGGTCGGGGAACATTCAGTACTTC. The whole variable domain, remainder taken from reference TRBV18 and TRBJ2-4, is NAGVMQNPRHLVRRRGQEARLRCSPMKGHSHVYWYRQLPEEGLKFMVYLQKENIIDESGMPKERFSAEFPKEGPSILRIQQVVRGDSAAYFCASSPGRSGNIQYFGAGTRLSVL.

The CDR3 protein is CASSVTGSHEQYF. The CDR3 DNA follows: TGTGCCAGCAGCGTAACGGGGTCCCACGAGCAGTACTTC. This chain joins TRBV9 and TRBJ2-7; weak D call: TRBD2 (5 bases). V dropped 1 base and J dropped 5 bases, with 10 bases sitting between them. CDR1 SGDLS and CDR2 YYNGEE come from the germline V gene. This CDR3 contains 13 residues.

In regard to this clone: Other DNA sequences from this sample encode an identical CDR3 as well. This chain joins TRBV5-1 and TRBJ2-7; TRBD1 might be the D (6 bases). The CDR3 contains 13 residues. V was clipped by 1 base and J by 3 bases, with 8 bases between them. Germline values: CDR1 SGHRS, CDR2 YFSETQ. The CDR3: CASSLQDSYEQYF. The CDR3 nucleotides read TGCGCCAGCAGCTTGCAGGACAGCTACGAGCAGTACTTC.